This T cell receptor beta chain was recorded in a study of cytomegalovirus exposure and HLA in healthy donors. Background on the study: Among about 179 million T cells, an earlier analysis found roughly 100 million unique TCR beta sequences.

Whole-study findings and limits: A few chains linked to CMV were shown in vitro to be specific for CMV antigens. What was likely a sequencing artifact was a cluster of highly shared sequence variants.

The PCR ran on 60 Vbeta and 13 Jbeta primers. Some clones are missing from TCRdb's copy, which holds only in-frame ones; the method was immunoSEQ multiplex PCR. The data show roughly 150,000 clones, approximately 84% seen once. Deletions cut 2 bases from V and 7 bases from J, with 20 bases between. The CDR3 sequence is 16 residues long. CDR1 is SQVTM and CDR2 is ANQGSEA in the germline V gene. Concerning this clone: Its antigen remains unidentified.

This clonotype was sampled from a man in his thirties or forties in good health and CMV-seronegative. Sequenced sample: PBMCs. The chain combines TRBV29-1 with TRBJ2-2, with D possibly matching TRBD2 (5 bases). This CDR3 is CSVEMQSIAGGGELFF. The CDR3 DNA is TGCAGCGTTGAAATGCAAAGTATCGCGGGTGGCGGGGAGCTGTTTTTT.